Shown below are 5 T cell receptor beta chains from a single sample sequenced in a study of blood T cell repertoires in COVID-19. The method was immunoSEQ multiplex PCR; TCRdb's version includes in-frame clones alone and lacks a portion of them. In the table there are around 370,000 clones, about 90% of which are singletons. Input material: peripheral blood. The origin of the receptors is a man younger than 35 with active or convalescent COVID-19.

This chain joins TRBV5-1 and TRBJ2-3; 8 bases match TRBD2. The CDR3 has 16 residues. J was trimmed by 1 base and V by 2 bases; bases with no gene match: 6. The germline CDR1 and CDR2 sequences are SGHRS and YFSETQ. CDR3 region: CASSLNSGGRTDTQYF. The CDR3 bases are TGCGCCAGCAGCTTAAACAGCGGGGGACGCACAGATACGCAGTATTTT.

The chain joins TRBV7-9 to TRBJ1-1, with D perhaps matching TRBD1 (5 bases). The CDR3 runs to 13 residues. The germline CDR1 and CDR2 sequences are SEHNR and FQNEAQ (reference sequence). Trimming removed 3 bases at V and 7 bases at J, with 12 bases between. The CDR3 DNA reads TGTGCCAGCAGCTTGGGAGGGGCAATTGAAGCTTTCTTT. Translating gives CASSLGGAIEAFF.

The gene calls are TRBV27 and TRBJ1-5; 7 nucleotides agree with TRBD1. CDR1 and CDR2 (germline): MNHEY, SMNVEV (reference sequence). This CDR3 is 15 amino acids long. J gave up 6 bases and V 4 bases, and 9 bases lay outside the gene matches. Written as DNA, the CDR3 is TGTGCCAGCAGTTCCAGACAGGGTTCAAGTCAGCCCCAGCATTTT. It encodes CASSSRQGSSQPQHF.

The CDR3 DNA reads TGTGCCAGTAGTATGGCCTCGGGGATTGAGCAGTTCTTC. Translated: CASSMASGIEQFF. This rearrangement joins TRBV19 to TRBJ2-1; perhaps TRBD2 as D (5 bases). Deletions cut 3 bases from V and 9 bases from J, with 12 bases between. Germline CDR1 LNHDA, CDR2 SQIVND (reference sequence). CDR3 size: 13 residues.

The V gene is TRBV6-2 or TRBV6-3, the J gene TRBJ2-2; D is possibly TRBD2 (6 bases). V shed 2 bases and J shed 7 bases, with 8 bases lying between them. The CDR3 consists of 13 residues. Germline-derived CDR1 and CDR2 are MNHEY and SVGEGT. Here the CDR3 reads CASSYGGIGELFF. The CDR3 bases are TGTGCCAGCAGTTACGGGGGGATCGGGGAGCTGTTTTTT.